Below are 12 T cell receptor beta chains sequenced from a single sample in a study of blood T cell repertoires in COVID-19. Sequencing used immunoSEQ multiplex PCR; TCRdb keeps in-frame clones, though not all of them. The table has 90,000 or so clones, 80% to 90% seen once. Sequenced input: peripheral blood. The receptors were gathered from a man older than 75 with active or convalescent COVID-19.

V is TRBV5-8 and J is TRBJ2-2, with a possible D match to TRBD2 (6 bases). V lost 3 bases and J 0 bases, leaving 12 bases between the germline ends. CDR1 and CDR2 (germline): SGHTS, YDEGEE. The CDR3 has 16 amino acids. The CDR3 spells CASSSRLGANTGELFF. DNA for the CDR3: TGTGCCAGCAGCTCCAGACTAGGCGCGAACACCGGGGAGCTGTTTTTT. Drawing the rest from reference TRBV5-8 and TRBJ2-2, the complete variable domain is EAGVTQSPTHLIKTRGQQATLRCSPISGHTSVYWYQQALGLGLQFLLWYDEGEERNRGNFPPRFSGRQFPNYSSELNVNALELEDSALYLCASSSRLGANTGELFFGEGSRLTVL.

A single count supports this clone. This rearrangement joins TRBV18 to TRBJ2-2; tentative D call: TRBD1 (6 bases). The germline gives CDR1 KGHSH, CDR2 LQKENI. CDR3 size: 15 residues. V was cut by 3 bases and J by 2 bases, with 10 bases left in between. The CDR3 sequence: CASSPDRFNTGELFF. In nucleotides, the CDR3 is TGTGCCAGCTCACCTGACAGGTTCAACACCGGGGAGCTGTTTTTT. The variable domain in full, completed from reference TRBV18 and TRBJ2-2, reads NAGVMQNPRHLVRRRGQEARLRCSPMKGHSHVYWYRQLPEEGLKFMVYLQKENIIDESGMPKERFSAEFPKEGPSILRIQQVVRGDSAAYFCASSPDRFNTGELFFGEGSRLTVL.

This chain connects TRBV27 to TRBJ1-5; 10 bases align to TRBD1. From germline, CDR1 is MNHEY and CDR2 SMNVEV (reference sequence). V shed 3 bases, J shed 6 bases, and the junction held 2 bases outside the gene matches. CDR3 length: 14 amino acids. This CDR3 is CASSLTGGGQPQHF. CDR3 coding DNA: TGTGCCAGCAGTTTGACAGGGGGCGGTCAGCCCCAGCATTTT.

The chain recombines TRBV7-9 with TRBJ2-3, with 11 bases identical to TRBD1. CDR1 and CDR2 from the germline V gene are SEHNR and FQNEAQ (reference sequence). CDR3 length: 14 amino acids. Germline trimming cut 5 bases from V and 7 bases from J; bases unmatched to any gene: 5. CDR3 loop: CASSLGQGANTQYF. CDR3 DNA sequence: TGTGCCAGCAGCCTCGGACAGGGGGCAAATACGCAGTATTTT.

The rearrangement joins TRBV4-2 to TRBJ1-2, with D tentatively TRBD1 (5 bases). The CDR3 covers 13 residues. Per the germline V gene, CDR1 is LGHNA and CDR2 is YNFKEQ. Trimming shortened V by 6 bases and J by 6 bases, and 14 bases separated the two germline ends. The DNA for the CDR3 is TGTGCCAGCAGTGAGCGGGGCAGGGATGGCTACACCTTC. It translates to CASSERGRDGYTF.

The V call is TRBV7-2, the J call TRBJ2-7; D may be TRBD1 (7 bases). The CDR3 extends over 16 amino acids. Germline CDR1 reads SGHTA; CDR2 reads FQGNSA. The V gene lost 1 base and the J gene lost 3 bases, with 16 bases spanning the gap. The CDR3 nucleotides are TGTGCCAGCAGCTTAGTGTACGGGCGGGACAGCTACGAGCAGTACTTC. Translating it yields CASSLVYGRDSYEQYF.

The J gene is TRBJ1-6, the V gene TRBV11-2, with 7 positions matching TRBD1. CDR3 length: 16 residues. The V and J ends lost 4 bases and 9 bases, in that order; junction bases with no gene match: 12. Germline assignment: CDR1 SGHAT and CDR2 FQNNGV. The CDR3 bases are TGTGCCAGCAGCTCGCCAACAGGACAGGAGATTTCACCCCTCCACTTT. It codes for CASSSPTGQEISPLHF.

The chain combines TRBV7-2 with TRBJ2-2, with 7 nucleotides matching TRBD2. Per the germline V gene, CDR1 is SGHTA and CDR2 is FQGNSA. V gave up 6 bases and J gave up 2 bases; unmatched junction bases: 6. There are 15 residues in the CDR3. In DNA, the CDR3 is TGTGCCAGCAGATCCGGGACTACCAACACCGGGGAGCTGTTTTTT. This codes for CASRSGTTNTGELFF.

V is TRBV27 and J is TRBJ1-4; 8 nucleotides line up with TRBD1. The germline V gene has CDR1 MNHEY and CDR2 SMNVEV (reference sequence). The V gene end was trimmed by 3 bases and the J gene end by 8 bases; junction bases not matched to a gene: 5. This CDR3 is 14 amino acids long. CDR3 loop: CASSFRGRGEKLFF. CDR3 in DNA: TGTGCCAGCAGTTTCAGGGGGCGTGGGGAAAAACTGTTTTTT.

The chain employs TRBV27 and TRBJ2-3, with 10 bases matching TRBD2. This CDR3 has 18 amino acids. After removal of 1 base from V and 2 bases from J, the junction contained 9 bases not matched to a gene. Per the germline V gene, CDR1 is MNHEY and CDR2 is SMNVEV (reference sequence). The CDR3: CASSLYLGLAEHTDTQYF. CDR3 coding DNA: TGTGCCAGCAGTTTATACCTAGGACTAGCGGAACACACAGATACGCAGTATTTT.

The chain uses TRBV5-4 and TRBJ1-2; 8 nucleotides match TRBD1. CDR3 length equals 15 residues. V trimming: 5 bases; J trimming: 5 bases; junction bases outside the gene matches: 11. Germline loops: CDR1 SGHNT, CDR2 YYREEE (reference sequence). The CDR3 DNA is TGTGCCAGCAGTCGAGCGGACAGGGAGGGATATGGCTACACCTTC. It yields the protein CASSRADREGYGYTF.

The V call is TRBV4-3, the J call TRBJ2-4; D ambiguous. Looked up from germline, CDR1 is LGHNA and CDR2 is YSLEER. This CDR3 region has 15 residues. V gave up 0 bases and J gave up 0 bases, with 6 bases separating them. This CDR3 reads CASSQDLLAKNIQYF. In DNA form, the CDR3 reads TGCGCCAGCAGCCAAGATTTACTAGCCAAAAACATTCAGTACTTC.